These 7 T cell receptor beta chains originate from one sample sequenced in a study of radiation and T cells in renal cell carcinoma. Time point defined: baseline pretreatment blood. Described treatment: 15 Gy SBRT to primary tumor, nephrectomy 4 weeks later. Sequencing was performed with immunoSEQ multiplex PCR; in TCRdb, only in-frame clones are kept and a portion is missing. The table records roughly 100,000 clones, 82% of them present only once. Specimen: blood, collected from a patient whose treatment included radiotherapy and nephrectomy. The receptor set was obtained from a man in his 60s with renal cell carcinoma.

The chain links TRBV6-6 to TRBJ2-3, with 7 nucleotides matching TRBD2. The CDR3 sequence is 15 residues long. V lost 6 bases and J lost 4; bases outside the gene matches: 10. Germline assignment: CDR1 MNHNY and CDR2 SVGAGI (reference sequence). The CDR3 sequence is CASSWASGGSDTQYF. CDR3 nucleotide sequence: TGTGCCAGCAGCTGGGCTAGCGGCGGGTCAGATACGCAGTATTTT.

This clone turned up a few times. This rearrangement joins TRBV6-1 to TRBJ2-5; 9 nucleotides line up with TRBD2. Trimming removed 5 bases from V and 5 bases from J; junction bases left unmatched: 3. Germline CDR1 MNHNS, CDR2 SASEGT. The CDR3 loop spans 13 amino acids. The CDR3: CASSPTSGETQYF. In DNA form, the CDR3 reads TGTGCCAGCAGTCCAACTAGCGGGGAGACCCAGTACTTC.

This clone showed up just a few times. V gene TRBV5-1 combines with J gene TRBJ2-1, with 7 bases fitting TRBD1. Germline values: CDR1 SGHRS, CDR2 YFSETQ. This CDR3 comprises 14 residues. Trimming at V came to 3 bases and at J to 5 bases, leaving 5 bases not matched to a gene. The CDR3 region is CASSWQGVDNEQFF. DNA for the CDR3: TGCGCCAGCAGCTGGCAGGGGGTCGACAATGAGCAGTTCTTC.

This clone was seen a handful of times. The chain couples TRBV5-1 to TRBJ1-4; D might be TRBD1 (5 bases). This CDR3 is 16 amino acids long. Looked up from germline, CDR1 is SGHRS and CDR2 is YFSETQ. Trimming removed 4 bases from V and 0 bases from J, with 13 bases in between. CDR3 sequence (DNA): TGCGCCAGCAGCCCGACGACAGTCGCAACTAATGAAAAACTGTTTTTT. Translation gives CASSPTTVATNEKLFF.

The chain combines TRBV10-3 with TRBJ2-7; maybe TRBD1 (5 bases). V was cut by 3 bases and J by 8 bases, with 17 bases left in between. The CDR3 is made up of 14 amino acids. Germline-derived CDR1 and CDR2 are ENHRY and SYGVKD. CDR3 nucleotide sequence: TGTGCCATCAGTGAAGCAGGGTCACGTAGCCAGCAGTACTTC. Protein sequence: CAISEAGSRSQQYF.

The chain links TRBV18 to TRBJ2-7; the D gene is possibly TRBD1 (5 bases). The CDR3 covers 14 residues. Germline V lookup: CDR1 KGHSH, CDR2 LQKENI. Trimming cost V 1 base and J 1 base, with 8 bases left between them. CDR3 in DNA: TGTGCCAGCTCACCACTCGACAGTTCCTACGAGCAGTACTTC. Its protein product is CASSPLDSSYEQYF.

The DNA for the CDR3 is TGTGCCATCAGCACCGGGAACACCGGGGAGCTGTTTTTT. This codes for CAISTGNTGELFF. J is TRBJ2-2 and V is TRBV10-3; D remains ambiguous. The CDR3 runs to 13 residues. Trimming removed 6 bases from V and 1 base from J, with 6 bases in between. The germline V gene has CDR1 ENHRY and CDR2 SYGVKD.